This T cell receptor beta chain was identified in a study of T cell repertoires in cytomegalovirus infection (dated by TCRdb to the late 2010s). The study in broad terms: Donor HLA type was relevant to the analysis, as public TCR beta signatures indicated carriage of CMV infection together with the matching HLA type.

This clonotype was recorded many times. Its binding antigen is unknown. Base qualities are not recorded, but no much larger clone differs from it by a single base. Trimming costs V 0 bases and J 10 bases, and their ends lie 11 bases apart. The germline V gene sets CDR1 to MNHEY and CDR2 to SVGEGT. The CDR3 spans 13 residues, from the cysteine through the phenylalanine. The CDR3 DNA has 39 bases and is translated from base 1. This sample was sequenced with an Illumina HiSeq 1500. The raw public data were reprocessed by TCRdb itself: fastp quality trimming at Q25, MiXCR clonotype calling, in-frame beta chains only. Each CDR3 protein gets just one entry, which takes the most common genes and DNA from the rows behind it. Recorded for this sample are about 680,000 distinct CDR3 sequences; approximately 24% of them occurred a single time. Approximately 8% of the sample rests with the top ten. Summary of the overall study and its limitations: In both this cohort and an independent approximately 370-donor cohort, the cumulative frequency of public TCR beta family members distinguished carriers of CMV infection plus the relevant HLA type. The ex vivo response was dominated by HLA-C-restricted CMV-specific TCR beta clonotypes, and the single most frequent clonotype in two of eight donors was supplied by these HLA-C-restricted clonotypes.

This TCR was recovered from a human donor in good health (CMV status not recorded). Some clones in this sample may be carry-over from other donors' samples. Recombination joined TRBV6-2 or TRBV6-3 with TRBJ2-3, with the D gene call left open. Sequencing was performed on CD8+ T cells from PBMCs. This receptor has the CDR3 CASSYSFGVAQYF. At the DNA level, the sequence is TGTGCCAGCAGTTACTCATTTGGGGTCGCGCAGTATTTT.